This T cell receptor beta chain was documented in a study of T cell repertoires in cytomegalovirus infection. Study as a whole: As its CMV epitopes, the study selected recently identified HLA-C-restricted and well-studied HLA-B-restricted targets. Through public TCR beta signatures, both CMV infection and matching HLA type were indicated. Findings and caveats of the study: CMV-specific HLA-C-restricted TCR beta clonotypes dominated the ex vivo response. Using cumulative public TCR beta family frequency, the authors identified those who carried CMV together with the relevant HLA.

The length of the CDR3 is 15 residues. Germline CDR1 is SGHTA and CDR2 is FQGNSA. The V segment lost 3 bases and the J segment 0 bases; nucleotides outside the gene matches: 3. TCRdb re-called the reads with MiXCR, one entry per CDR3 protein. This repertoire shows some 220,000 distinct CDR3 sequences, less than 50% found once; its top ten account for approximately 60%. This clonotype has more than one count but fewer than ten. What it binds is unknown. The sequence came from a human donor in good health (CMV status not recorded). Some clones in this sample may be carry-over from other donors' samples. This rearrangement joins TRBV7-2 to TRBJ2-7, with 9 bases that match TRBD2. Material: CD8+ T cells from cultured PBMCs, obtained from culture after CMV antigen stimulation. CDR3 in amino acids: CASSLLAGTSYEQYF. The CDR3 DNA follows: TGTGCCAGCAGCTTGCTAGCGGGGACCTCCTACGAGCAGTACTTC.